Listed below are T cell receptor beta chains from one sample, sequenced in a study of CD8 T cells in ankylosing spondylitis. TCRdb used MiXCR to reprocess the 5' RACE reads, holding one entry per CDR3 protein. The sample gives around 31,000 distinct CDR3 sequences, about 30% of which show up once; around 45% is in the top ten. The specimen sequenced was synovial fluid, either unsorted or a sorted T cell fraction (not recorded which). The receptors here all came from a male donor with ankylosing spondylitis. CDR3s include the opening cysteine and the closing phenylalanine or tryptophan. D genes are given only for firm matches. Rows may omit the clone size; those that give it use once, few, many or a size class.

J gene	clone size	D gene	V gene	CDR3 protein	CDR3 DNA
TRBJ2-2	-	-	TRBV15	CATSRDRGRQVGNRGAVFF	-
TRBJ1-2	-	-	TRBV4-1	CASSQDLYTRRGYTF	TGCGCCAGCAGCCAAGATCTCTATACGCGGCGTGGCTACACCTTC
TRBJ2-3	few	-	TRBV6-2/TRBV6-3	CASSWGIHTQYF	TGTGCCAGCAGTTGGGGCATTCATACGCAGTATTTT
TRBJ1-1	few	-	TRBV7-9	CASQWGNTEAFF	TGTGCCAGCCAATGGGGGAACACTGAAGCTTTCTTT
TRBJ2-5	-	-	TRBV7-9	CASSLDRLQETQYF	TGTGCCAGCAGCTTAGACAGACTCCAAGAGACCCAGTACTTC
TRBJ1-2	-	TRBD1	TRBV16	CASSQWDTGAGYTF	TGTGCCAGCAGCCAATGGGATACAGGGGCTGGCTACACCTTC
TRBJ1-2	-	-	TRBV4-2	CASSQDATLKDGYTF	TGTGCCAGCAGCCAAGATGCGACTCTAAAGGATGGCTACACCTTC
TRBJ2-3	-	-	TRBV6-2/TRBV6-3	CASSQSEGATDTQYF	TGTGCCAGCAGTCAGAGTGAGGGTGCCACAGATACGCAGTATTTT
TRBJ1-2	-	TRBD1	TRBV27	CASSAATGGFYGYTF	TGTGCCAGCAGTGCCGCGACAGGGGGCTTCTATGGCTACACCTTC
TRBJ2-7	many	-	TRBV29-1	CSVGGGEDGEQYF	TGCAGCGTTGGAGGGGGGGAGGATGGTGAGCAGTACTTC
TRBJ2-5	few	TRBD1	TRBV12-3/TRBV12-4	CASSPFRGQASETQYF	TGTGCCAGCAGCCCCTTCCGGGGACAGGCTTCGGAGACCCAGTACTTC
TRBJ2-3	many	-	TRBV5-6	CASSLEPDTQYF	TGTGCCAGCAGCTTGGAGCCAGATACGCAGTATTTT
TRBJ2-7	few	-	TRBV11-2	CASSLGPGGSSYEQYF	TGTGCCAGCAGCTTAGGCCCTGGCGGAAGCTCCTACGAGCAGTACTTC
TRBJ2-3	few	-	TRBV9	CASNPLADTSTDTQYF	TGTGCCAGCAACCCCCTGGCGGATACTAGCACAGATACGCAGTATTTT
TRBJ1-2	few	TRBD1	TRBV24-1	CATSEGQTGDYTFTF	TGTGCCACCAGTGAGGGGCAGACAGGGGATTATACTTTCACCTTC
TRBJ2-1	once	TRBD1	TRBV12-3/TRBV12-4	CASSHWTGKPSYNEQFF	TGTGCCAGCAGTCACTGGACAGGGAAACCCTCCTACAATGAGCAGTTCTTC
TRBJ2-5	-	-	TRBV20-1	CSARDGGGQETQYF	TGCAGTGCTAGAGATGGAGGGGGCCAAGAGACCCAGTACTTC
TRBJ2-1	few	-	TRBV11-2	CASSLARDTHNEQFF	TGTGCCAGCAGCTTAGCCCGGGACACCCACAATGAGCAGTTCTTC
TRBJ2-1	-	-	TRBV25-1	CASSSPARRSNEQSF	TGTGCCAGCAGTTCACCAGCCCGCCGGTCCAATGAGCAGTCCTTC
TRBJ2-7	-	-	TRBV13	CASSPRSLTEQYF	TGTGCCAGCAGCCCCCGAAGTTTAACGGAGCAGTACTTC